This entry is about one TCR beta chain. Its antigen is currently unknown. The entry originates in a study of immune evolution from preneoplasia to lung adenocarcinoma. Across the whole study: HLA loss of heterozygosity: roughly 7.5% AIS, roughly 15% MIA, around 33% ADC, none AAH.

The repertoire was sequenced with immunoSEQ multiplex PCR; TCRdb's copy has only in-frame clones and lacks some. There are some 4,000 clones in the sample; around 84% occur only once, and approximately 5% lies in the top ten. The germline CDR1 and CDR2 sequences are MNHEY and SMNVEV (reference sequence). V was trimmed by 3 bases and J by 6 bases, leaving 14 bases between them. The CDR3 is 14 residues long. The study, taken as a whole, reports: Later-stage lesions appeared to have more T cells, more diversity, less clonality. KRAS-mutant nodules had the highest T cell clonality. Normal lung had the highest top T cell clone frequencies.

The clonotype was recovered from a person aged 70 to 85 with lung adenocarcinoma. Sequencing input: FFPE lung adenocarcinoma in situ tissue. J is TRBJ1-2 and V is TRBV27, with D perhaps TRBD1 (6 bases). The CDR3 loop is CASSLTGNVHGYTF. CDR3 sequence (DNA): TGTGCCAGCAGTTTGACAGGCAACGTGCATGGCTACACCTTC.